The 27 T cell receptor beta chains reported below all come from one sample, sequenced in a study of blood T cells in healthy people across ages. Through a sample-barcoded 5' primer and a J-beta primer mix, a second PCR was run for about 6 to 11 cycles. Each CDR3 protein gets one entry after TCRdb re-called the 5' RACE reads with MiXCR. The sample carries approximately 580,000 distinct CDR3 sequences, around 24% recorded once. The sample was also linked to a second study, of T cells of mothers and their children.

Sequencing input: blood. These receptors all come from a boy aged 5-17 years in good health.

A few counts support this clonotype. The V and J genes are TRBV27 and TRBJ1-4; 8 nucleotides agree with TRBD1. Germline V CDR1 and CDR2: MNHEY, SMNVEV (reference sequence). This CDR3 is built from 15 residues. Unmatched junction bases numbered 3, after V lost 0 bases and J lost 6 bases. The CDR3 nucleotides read TGTGCCAGCAGTTTATCAACAGGGGGTTATGAAAAACTGTTTTTT. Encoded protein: CASSLSTGGYEKLFF.

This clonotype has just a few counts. The CDR3 protein is CSARGLYGYTF. The CDR3 region has the DNA TGCAGTGCTAGGGGGCTCTATGGCTACACCTTC. The V call is TRBV20-1, the J call TRBJ1-2; TRBD1 is a possible D gene (5 bases). Trimming pared 3 bases from V and 4 bases from J, leaving 6 bases between. This CDR3 comprises 11 residues. Germline V gives CDR1 DFQATT, CDR2 SNEGSKA (reference sequence).

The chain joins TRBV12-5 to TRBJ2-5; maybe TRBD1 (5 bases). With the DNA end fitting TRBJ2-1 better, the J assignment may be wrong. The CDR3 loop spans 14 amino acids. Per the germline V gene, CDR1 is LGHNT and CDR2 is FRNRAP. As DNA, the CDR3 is TGTGCTAGTGGTTTGGACCAGGGTTGGGATGAGCAGTTCTTC. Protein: CASGLDQGWDEQFF.

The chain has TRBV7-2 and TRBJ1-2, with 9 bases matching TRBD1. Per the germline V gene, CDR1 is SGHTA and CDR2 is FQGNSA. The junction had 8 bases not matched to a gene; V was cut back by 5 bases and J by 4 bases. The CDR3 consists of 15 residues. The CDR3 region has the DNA TGTGCCAGCAGCACTCCGGACAGGGGAGGCTATGGCTACACCTTC. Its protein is CASSTPDRGGYGYTF.

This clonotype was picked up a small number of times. In DNA, the CDR3 is TGTGCCAGCAGTTACGAGGCGGGGGGGACCCAGTACTTC. It codes for CASSYEAGGTQYF. V gene TRBV6-5 combines with J gene TRBJ2-5, with 8 bases aligning to TRBD2. V dropped 2 bases and J dropped 7; count of bases not matched to a gene: 3. Looked up from germline, CDR1 is MNHEY and CDR2 is SVGAGI. The CDR3 loop spans 13 amino acids.

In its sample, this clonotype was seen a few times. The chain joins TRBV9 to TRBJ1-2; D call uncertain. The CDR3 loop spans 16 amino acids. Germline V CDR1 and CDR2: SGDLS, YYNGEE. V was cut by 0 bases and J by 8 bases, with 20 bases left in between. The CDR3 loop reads CASSVGSQVAPVGYTF. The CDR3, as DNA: TGTGCCAGCAGCGTAGGGTCTCAGGTAGCCCCGGTAGGCTACACCTTC.

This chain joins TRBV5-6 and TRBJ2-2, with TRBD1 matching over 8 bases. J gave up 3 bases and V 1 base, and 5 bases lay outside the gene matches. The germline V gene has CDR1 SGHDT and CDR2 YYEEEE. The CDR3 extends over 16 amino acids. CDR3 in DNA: TGTGCCAGCAGCTTGTTGCAGGGGGCGGACACCGGGGAGCTGTTTTTT. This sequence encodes CASSLLQGADTGELFF.

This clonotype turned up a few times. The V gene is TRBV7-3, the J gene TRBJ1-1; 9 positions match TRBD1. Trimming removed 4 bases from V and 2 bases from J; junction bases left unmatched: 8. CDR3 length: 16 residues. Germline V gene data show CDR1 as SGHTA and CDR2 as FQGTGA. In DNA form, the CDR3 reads TGTGCCAGCAGCTCACAGGGGGCTAGGGGAAACACTGAAGCTTTCTTT. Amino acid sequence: CASSSQGARGNTEAFF.

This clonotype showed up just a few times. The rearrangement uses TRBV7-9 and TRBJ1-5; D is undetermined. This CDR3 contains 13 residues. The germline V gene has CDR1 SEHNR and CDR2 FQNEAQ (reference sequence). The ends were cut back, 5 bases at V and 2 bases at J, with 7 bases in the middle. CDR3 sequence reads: CASSPEGNQPQHF. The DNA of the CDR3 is TGTGCCAGCAGCCCCGAGGGCAATCAGCCCCAGCATTTT.

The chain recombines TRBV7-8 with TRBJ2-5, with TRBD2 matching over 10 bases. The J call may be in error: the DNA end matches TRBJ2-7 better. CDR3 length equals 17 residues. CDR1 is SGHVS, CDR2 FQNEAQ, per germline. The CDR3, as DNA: TGTGCCAGCAGCTTTTACGCCGGGACTAGCGCAGTGTACGAGCAGTACTTC. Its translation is CASSFYAGTSAVYEQYF.

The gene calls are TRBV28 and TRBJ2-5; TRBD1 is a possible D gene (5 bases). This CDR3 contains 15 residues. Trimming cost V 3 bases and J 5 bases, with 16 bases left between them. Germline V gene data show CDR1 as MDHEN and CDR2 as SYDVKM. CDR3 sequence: CASSFALFKGETQYF. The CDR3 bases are TGTGCCAGCAGTTTCGCACTGTTCAAGGGGGAGACCCAGTACTTC.

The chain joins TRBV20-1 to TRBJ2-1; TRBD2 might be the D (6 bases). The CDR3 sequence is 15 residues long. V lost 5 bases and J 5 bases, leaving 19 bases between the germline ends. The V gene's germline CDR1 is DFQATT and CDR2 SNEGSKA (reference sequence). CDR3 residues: CSAPSASGLNNEQFF. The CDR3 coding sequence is TGCAGTGCTCCGTCTGCCAGCGGGCTTAACAATGAGCAGTTCTTC.

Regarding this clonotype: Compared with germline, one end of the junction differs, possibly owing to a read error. CDR3 region: CVSSQDRGEGAQYF. DNA of the CDR3: TGTGTCAGCAGCCAAGATCGGGGGGAGGGGGCCCAGTACTTC. The chain combines TRBV4-2 with TRBJ2-5; TRBD2 is a possible D gene (7 bases). This CDR3 contains 14 residues. CDR1 LGHNA and CDR2 YNFKEQ come from the germline V gene.

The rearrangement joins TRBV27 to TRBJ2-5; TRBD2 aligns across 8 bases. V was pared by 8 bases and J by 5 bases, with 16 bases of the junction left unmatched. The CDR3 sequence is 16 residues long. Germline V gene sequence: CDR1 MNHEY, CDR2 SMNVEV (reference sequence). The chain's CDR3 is CASSAGVRFGRETQYF. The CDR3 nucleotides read TGTGCCAGCTCAGCGGGAGTCAGATTTGGTCGGGAGACCCAGTACTTC.

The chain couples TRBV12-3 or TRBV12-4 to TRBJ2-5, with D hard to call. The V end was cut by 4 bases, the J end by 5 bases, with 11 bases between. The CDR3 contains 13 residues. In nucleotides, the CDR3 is TGTGCCAGCAGTTATCTGCACGGGGAGACCCAGTACTTC. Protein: CASSYLHGETQYF.

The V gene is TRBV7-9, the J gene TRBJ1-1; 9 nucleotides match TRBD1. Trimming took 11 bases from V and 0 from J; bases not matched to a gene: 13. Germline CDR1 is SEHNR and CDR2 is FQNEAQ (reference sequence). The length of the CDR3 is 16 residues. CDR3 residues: CAGSIRDREMNTEAFF. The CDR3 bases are TGTGCCGGATCAATCCGGGACAGGGAAATGAACACTGAAGCTTTCTTT.

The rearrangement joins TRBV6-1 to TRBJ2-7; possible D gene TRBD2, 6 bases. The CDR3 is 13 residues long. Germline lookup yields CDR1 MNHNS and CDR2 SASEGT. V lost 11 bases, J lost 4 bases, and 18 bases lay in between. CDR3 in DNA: TGTGCCTGCTACCCATCCGGGGGTTACGAGCAGTACTTC. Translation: CACYPSGGYEQYF.

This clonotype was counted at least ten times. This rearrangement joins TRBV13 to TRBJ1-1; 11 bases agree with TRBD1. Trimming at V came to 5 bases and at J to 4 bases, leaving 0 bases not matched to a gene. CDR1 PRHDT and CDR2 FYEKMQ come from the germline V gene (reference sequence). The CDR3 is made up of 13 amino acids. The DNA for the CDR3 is TGTGCCAGCAGCGGGACAGGGGGCACTGAAGCTTTCTTT. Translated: CASSGTGGTEAFF.

CDR3 nucleotides: TGCGCCAGCAGCTTGGACCAGGGGTCGGCTGAAGCTTTCTTT. It yields the protein CASSLDQGSAEAFF. The chain combines TRBV5-1 with TRBJ1-1; TRBD1 might be the D (6 bases). The CDR3 spans 14 residues. Trimming cost V 0 bases and J 6 bases, with 12 bases left between them. Germline CDR1 SGHRS, CDR2 YFSETQ.

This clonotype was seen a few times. The CDR3 nucleotides read TGTGCCAGCAGCGGGGGAGCGGGAGCCAAAAACATTCAGTACTTC. Translated: CASSGGAGAKNIQYF. This chain links TRBV7-2 with TRBJ2-4; tentative D call: TRBD2 (6 bases). Trimming stripped 5 bases from V and 0 bases from J, with 11 bases between. From germline, CDR1 is SGHTA and CDR2 FQGNSA. The CDR3 covers 15 residues.

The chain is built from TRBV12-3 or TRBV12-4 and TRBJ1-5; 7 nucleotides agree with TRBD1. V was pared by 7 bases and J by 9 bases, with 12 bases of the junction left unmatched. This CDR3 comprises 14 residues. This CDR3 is CASKVGQGGRPQHF. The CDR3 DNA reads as TGTGCCAGCAAGGTGGGGCAGGGGGGACGGCCCCAGCATTTT.

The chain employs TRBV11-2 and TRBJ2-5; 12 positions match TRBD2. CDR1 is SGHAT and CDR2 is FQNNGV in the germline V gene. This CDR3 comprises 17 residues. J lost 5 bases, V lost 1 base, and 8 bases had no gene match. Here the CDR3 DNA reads TGTGCCAGCAGCTTAGTCCGACTAGCGGGAGTACGTGAGACCCAGTACTTC. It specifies CASSLVRLAGVRETQYF.

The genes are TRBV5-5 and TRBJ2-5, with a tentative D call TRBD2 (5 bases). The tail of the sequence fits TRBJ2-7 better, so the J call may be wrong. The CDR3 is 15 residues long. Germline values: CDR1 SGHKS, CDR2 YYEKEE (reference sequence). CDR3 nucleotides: TGTGCCAGCAGTCCGAGAGTGTCAGCGGCAAGCGAGCAGTACTTC. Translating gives CASSPRVSAASEQYF.

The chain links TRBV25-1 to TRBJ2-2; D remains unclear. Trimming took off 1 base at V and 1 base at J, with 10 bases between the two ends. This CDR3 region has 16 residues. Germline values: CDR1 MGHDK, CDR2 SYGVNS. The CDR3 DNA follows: TGTGCCAGCAGTGAATTAACCCCTGGGAACACCGGGGAGCTGTTTTTT. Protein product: CASSELTPGNTGELFF.

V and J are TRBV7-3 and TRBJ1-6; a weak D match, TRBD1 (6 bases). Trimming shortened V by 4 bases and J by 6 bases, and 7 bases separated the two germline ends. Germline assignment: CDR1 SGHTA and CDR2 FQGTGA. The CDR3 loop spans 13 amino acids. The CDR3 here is CASSSGVNSPLHF. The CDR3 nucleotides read TGTGCCAGCAGCTCAGGGGTTAATTCACCCCTCCACTTT.

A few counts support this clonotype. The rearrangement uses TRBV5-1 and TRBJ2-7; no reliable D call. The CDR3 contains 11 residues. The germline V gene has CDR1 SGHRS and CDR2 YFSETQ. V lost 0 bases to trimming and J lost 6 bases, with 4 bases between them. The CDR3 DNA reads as TGCGCCAGCAGCTTGGATGTCGAGCAGTACTTC. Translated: CASSLDVEQYF.

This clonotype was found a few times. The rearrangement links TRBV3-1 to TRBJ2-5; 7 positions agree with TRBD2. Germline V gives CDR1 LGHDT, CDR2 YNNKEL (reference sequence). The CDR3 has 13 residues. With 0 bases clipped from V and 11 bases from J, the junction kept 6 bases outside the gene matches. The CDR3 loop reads CASSQDVRREQYF. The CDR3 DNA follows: TGTGCCAGCAGCCAAGATGTCAGGCGGGAGCAGTACTTC.